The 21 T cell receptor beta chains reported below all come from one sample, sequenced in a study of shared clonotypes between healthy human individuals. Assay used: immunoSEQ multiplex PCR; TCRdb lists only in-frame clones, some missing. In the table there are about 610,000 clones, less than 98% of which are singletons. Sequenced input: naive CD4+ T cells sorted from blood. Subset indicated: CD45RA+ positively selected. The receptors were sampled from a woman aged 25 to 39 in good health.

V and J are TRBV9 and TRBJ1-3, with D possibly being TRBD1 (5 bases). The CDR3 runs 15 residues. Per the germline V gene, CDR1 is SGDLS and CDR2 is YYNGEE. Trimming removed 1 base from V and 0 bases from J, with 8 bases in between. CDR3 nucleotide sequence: TGTGCCAGCAGCGTATCACAGGACTCTGGAAACACCATATATTTT. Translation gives CASSVSQDSGNTIYF. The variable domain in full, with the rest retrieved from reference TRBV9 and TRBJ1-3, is DSGVTQTPKHLITATGQRVTLRCSPRSGDLSVYWYQQSLDQGLQFLIQYYNGEERAKGNILERFSAQQFPDLHSELNLSSLELGDSALYFCASSVSQDSGNTIYFGEGSWLTVV.

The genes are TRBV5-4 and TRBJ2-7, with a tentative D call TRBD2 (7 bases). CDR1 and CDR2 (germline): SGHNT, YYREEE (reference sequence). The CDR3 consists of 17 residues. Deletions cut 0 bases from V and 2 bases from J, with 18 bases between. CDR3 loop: CASSLAEGGGPPYEQYF. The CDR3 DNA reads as TGTGCCAGCAGCTTGGCCGAAGGGGGAGGGCCCCCCTACGAGCAGTACTTC.

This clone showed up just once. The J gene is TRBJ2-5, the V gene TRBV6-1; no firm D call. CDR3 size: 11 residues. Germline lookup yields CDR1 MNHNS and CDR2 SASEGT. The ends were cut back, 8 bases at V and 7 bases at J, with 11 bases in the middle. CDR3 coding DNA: TGTGCCAGCGATGAACCGTTGACCCAGTACTTC. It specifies CASDEPLTQYF.

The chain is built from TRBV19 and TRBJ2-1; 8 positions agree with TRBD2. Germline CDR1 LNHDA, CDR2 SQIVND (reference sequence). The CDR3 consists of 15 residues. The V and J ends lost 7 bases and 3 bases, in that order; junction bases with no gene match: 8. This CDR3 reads CASTPLAGFYNEQFF. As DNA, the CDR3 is TGTGCCAGTACTCCCTTAGCGGGATTCTACAATGAGCAGTTCTTC.

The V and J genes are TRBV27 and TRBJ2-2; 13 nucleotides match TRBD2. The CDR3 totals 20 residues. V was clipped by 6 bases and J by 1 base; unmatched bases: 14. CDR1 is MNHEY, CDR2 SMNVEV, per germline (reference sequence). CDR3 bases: TGTGCCAGCAGACCCGGACTAGCGGGAGTCCCCTTGGTGAACACCGGGGAGCTGTTTTTT. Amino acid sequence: CASRPGLAGVPLVNTGELFF.

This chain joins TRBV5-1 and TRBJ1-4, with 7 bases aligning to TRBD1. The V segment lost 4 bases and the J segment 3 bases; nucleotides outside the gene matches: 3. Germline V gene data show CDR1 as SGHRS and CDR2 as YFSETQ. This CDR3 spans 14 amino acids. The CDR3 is CASSRDSSNEKLFF. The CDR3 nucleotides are TGCGCCAGCAGCCGGGACAGCTCTAATGAAAAACTGTTTTTT.

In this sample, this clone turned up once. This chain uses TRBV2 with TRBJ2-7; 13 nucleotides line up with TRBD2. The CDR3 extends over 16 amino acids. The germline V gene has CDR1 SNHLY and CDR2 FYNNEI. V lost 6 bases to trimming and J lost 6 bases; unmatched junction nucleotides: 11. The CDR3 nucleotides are TGTGCCAGCAGGATGACCAGGACTAGCGGGAGTCTCGAGCAGTACTTC. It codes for CASRMTRTSGSLEQYF.

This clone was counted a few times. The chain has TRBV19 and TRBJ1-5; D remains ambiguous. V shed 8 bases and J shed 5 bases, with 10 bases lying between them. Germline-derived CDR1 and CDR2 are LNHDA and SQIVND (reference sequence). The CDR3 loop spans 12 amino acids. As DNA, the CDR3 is TGTGCCAGTCCACTTCGGGATCAGCCCCAGCATTTT. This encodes CASPLRDQPQHF.

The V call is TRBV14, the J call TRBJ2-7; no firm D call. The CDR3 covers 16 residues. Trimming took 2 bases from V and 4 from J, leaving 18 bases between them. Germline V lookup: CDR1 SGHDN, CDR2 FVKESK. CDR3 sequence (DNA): TGTGCCAGCAGCCAACAGAACACGAGGACCCCGTACGAGCAGTACTTC. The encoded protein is CASSQQNTRTPYEQYF.

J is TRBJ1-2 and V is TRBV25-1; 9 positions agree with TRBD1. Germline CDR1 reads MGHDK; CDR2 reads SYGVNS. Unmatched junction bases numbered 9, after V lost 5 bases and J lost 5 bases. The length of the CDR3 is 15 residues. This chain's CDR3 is CASSPRPDRGYGYTF. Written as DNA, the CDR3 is TGTGCCAGCAGTCCGCGACCCGACAGGGGGTATGGCTACACCTTC.

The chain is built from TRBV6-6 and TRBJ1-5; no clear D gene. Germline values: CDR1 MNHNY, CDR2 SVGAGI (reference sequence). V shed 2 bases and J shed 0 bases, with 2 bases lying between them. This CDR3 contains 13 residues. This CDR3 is CASSYHSNQPQHF. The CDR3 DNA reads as TGTGCCAGCAGTTACCATAGCAATCAGCCCCAGCATTTT.

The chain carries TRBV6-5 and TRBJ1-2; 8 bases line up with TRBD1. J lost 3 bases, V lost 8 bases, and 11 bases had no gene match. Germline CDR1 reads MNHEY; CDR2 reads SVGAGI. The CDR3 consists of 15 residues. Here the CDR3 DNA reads TGTGCCAGCGGATCAAGCGGGACAGGCGACTATGGCTACACCTTC. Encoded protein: CASGSSGTGDYGYTF.

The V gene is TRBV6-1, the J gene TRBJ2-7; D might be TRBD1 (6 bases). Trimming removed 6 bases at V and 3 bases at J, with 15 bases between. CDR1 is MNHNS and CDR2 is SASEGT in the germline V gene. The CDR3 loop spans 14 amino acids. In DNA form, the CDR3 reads TGTGCCAGCAGCCTGTCGGGACAACTCTACGAGCAGTACTTC. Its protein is CASSLSGQLYEQYF.

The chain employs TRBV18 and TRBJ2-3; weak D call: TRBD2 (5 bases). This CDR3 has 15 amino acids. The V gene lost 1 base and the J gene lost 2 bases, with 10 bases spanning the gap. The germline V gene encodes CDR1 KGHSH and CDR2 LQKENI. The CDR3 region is CASSPQRANTDTQYF. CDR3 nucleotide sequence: TGTGCCAGCTCACCACAGAGGGCAAACACAGATACGCAGTATTTT.

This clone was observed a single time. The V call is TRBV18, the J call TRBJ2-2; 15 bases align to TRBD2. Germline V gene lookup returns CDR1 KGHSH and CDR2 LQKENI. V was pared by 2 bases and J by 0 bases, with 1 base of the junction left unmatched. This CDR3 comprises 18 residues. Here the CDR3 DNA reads TGTGCCAGCTCACCAAGGACTAGCGGGAGGGCGAACACCGGGGAGCTGTTTTTT. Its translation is CASSPRTSGRANTGELFF.

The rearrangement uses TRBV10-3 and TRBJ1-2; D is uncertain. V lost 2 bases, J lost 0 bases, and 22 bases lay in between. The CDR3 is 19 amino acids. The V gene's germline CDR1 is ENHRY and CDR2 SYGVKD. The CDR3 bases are TGTGCCATCAGTGAGCCCTACGGCAGCCGGAGTAAAGCTAACTATGGCTACACCTTC. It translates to CAISEPYGSRSKANYGYTF.

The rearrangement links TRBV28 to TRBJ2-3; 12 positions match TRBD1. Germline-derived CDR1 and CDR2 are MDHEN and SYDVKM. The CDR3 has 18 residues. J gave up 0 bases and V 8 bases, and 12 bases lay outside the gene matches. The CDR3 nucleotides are TGTGCCAGCCCCCCCGGGACAGGGGGCCGGAGGAGCACAGATACGCAGTATTTT. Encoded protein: CASPPGTGGRRSTDTQYF. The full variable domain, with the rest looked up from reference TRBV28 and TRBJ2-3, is DVKVTQSSRYLVKRTGEKVFLECVQDMDHENMFWYRQDPGLGLRLIYFSYDVKMKEKGDIPEGYSVSREKKERFSLILESASTNQTSMYLCASPPGTGGRRSTDTQYFGPGTRLTVL.

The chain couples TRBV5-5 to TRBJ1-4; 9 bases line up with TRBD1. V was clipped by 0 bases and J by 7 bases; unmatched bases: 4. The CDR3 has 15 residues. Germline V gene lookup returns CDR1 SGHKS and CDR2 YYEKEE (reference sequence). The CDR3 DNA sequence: TGTGCCAGCAGCTTGGGGACAGGGGAGGGTGAAAAACTGTTTTTT. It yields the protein CASSLGTGEGEKLFF.

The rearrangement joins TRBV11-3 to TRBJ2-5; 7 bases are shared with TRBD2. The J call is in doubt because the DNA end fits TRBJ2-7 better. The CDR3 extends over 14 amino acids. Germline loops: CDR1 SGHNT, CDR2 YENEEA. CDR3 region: CASSLSAGTYEQYF. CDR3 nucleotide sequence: TGTGCCAGCAGCTTATCAGCGGGGACTTACGAGCAGTACTTC.

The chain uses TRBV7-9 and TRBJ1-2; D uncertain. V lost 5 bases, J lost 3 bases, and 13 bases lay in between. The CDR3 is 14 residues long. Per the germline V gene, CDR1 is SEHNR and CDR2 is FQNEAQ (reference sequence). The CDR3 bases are TGTGCCAGCAGCCAAAGTGATACGTACTATGGCTACACCTTC. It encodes CASSQSDTYYGYTF.

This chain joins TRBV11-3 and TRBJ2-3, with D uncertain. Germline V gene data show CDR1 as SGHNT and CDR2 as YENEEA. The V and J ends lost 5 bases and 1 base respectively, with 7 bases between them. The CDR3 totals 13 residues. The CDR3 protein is CASSLRGTDTQYF. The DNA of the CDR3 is TGTGCCAGCAGCCTTCGAGGCACAGATACGCAGTATTTT.